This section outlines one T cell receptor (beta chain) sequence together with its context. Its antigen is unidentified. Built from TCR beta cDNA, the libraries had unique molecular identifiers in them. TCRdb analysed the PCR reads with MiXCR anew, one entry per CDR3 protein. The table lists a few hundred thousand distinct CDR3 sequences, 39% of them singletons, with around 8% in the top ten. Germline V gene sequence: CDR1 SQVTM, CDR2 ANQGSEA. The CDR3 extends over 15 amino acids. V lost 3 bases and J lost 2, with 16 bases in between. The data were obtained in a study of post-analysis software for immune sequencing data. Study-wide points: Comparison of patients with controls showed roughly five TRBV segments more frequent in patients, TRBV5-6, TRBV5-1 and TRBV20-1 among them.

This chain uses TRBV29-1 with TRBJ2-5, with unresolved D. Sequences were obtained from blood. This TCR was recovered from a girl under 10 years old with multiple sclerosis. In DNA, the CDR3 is TGCAGCGTTGATCCCGAGGTGGCTACGCAAGAGACCCAGTACTTC. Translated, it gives CSVDPEVATQETQYF.